Listed below are T cell receptor beta chains from one sample, sequenced in a study of control samples from healthy donors and cancer patients. Assay used: immunoSEQ multiplex PCR; TCRdb lists only in-frame clones, some missing. The sample has about 160,000 clones, about 95% seen once. Specimen: PBMCs. The receptor source for this set is a man aged 55 to 69 with colorectal cancer. Both conserved end residues are part of each CDR3. The D gene is left open where the match is weak.

d_gene	v_gene	j_gene	CDR3nt	CDR3aa
.	TRBV12-3/TRBV12-4	TRBJ1-6	TGTGCCAGCAGTTCCCTAATTAATTCACCCCTCCACTTT	CASSSLINSPLHF
TRBD2	TRBV4-3	TRBJ2-1	TGCGCCAGCAGCCAAGGGAATAGCGGGAGGAATGAGCAGTTCTTC	CASSQGNSGRNEQFF
.	TRBV7-2	TRBJ2-2	TGTGCCAGCAGCTCCCGACCTGGGACCGGGGAGCTGTTTTTT	CASSSRPGTGELFF
.	TRBV7-2	TRBJ2-7	TGTGCCAGCAGCCGAATTCCGACCTACGAGCAGTACTTC	CASSRIPTYEQYF
.	TRBV10-3	TRBJ1-6	TGTGCCATCAGTGAGCGGGGCGGGGATAATTCACCCCTCCACTTT	CAISERGGDNSPLHF
TRBD1	TRBV30	TRBJ1-2	TGTGCCTGGAGGTTCACAGGGGGAGGTAGCTACACCTTC	CAWRFTGGGSYTF
TRBD1	TRBV19	TRBJ1-1	TGTGCCAGTAGTAAGCAGGGGGCGCGTACTGAAGCTTTCTTT	CASSKQGARTEAFF
.	TRBV6-5	TRBJ1-2	TGTGCCAGCACCCTAGGGGGCTATGGCTACACCTTC	CASTLGGYGYTF
.	TRBV18	TRBJ1-3	TGTGCCAGCTCACCGCAAAGAATTGATGGAAACACCATATATTTT	CASSPQRIDGNTIYF
TRBD2	TRBV3-1/TRBV3-2	TRBJ2-5	TGTGCCAGCAGCCAAGACGGGCGGGGGGGAGGACAAGAGACCCAGTACTTC	CASSQDGRGGGQETQYF
TRBD2	TRBV5-1	TRBJ2-5	TGCGCCAGCAGCTGGCGACTAGCGGGGGGGCCAGAGACCCAGTACTTC	CASSWRLAGGPETQYF
.	TRBV24-1	TRBJ1-2	TGTGCCACCAGTGATGGACAGATCGCTAACTATGGCTACACCTTC	CATSDGQIANYGYTF
.	TRBV7-8	TRBJ2-7	TGTGCCAGCAGCACCCGGGCCGAACAGGTCCACGAGCAGTACTTC	CASSTRAEQVHEQYF
TRBD2	TRBV15	TRBJ2-5	TGTGCCACCGGGGCTGGCGGGGGGTTGGAGACCCAGTACTTC	CATGAGGGLETQYF
.	TRBV6-5	TRBJ2-3	TGTGCCAGCAGTCTCCTAGGTAGCACAGATACGCAGTATTTT	CASSLLGSTDTQYF
.	TRBV28	TRBJ1-4	TGTGCCACCCGGGGGGACCCTACAACTAATGAAAAACTGTTTTTT	CATRGDPTTNEKLFF
.	TRBV5-6	TRBJ1-1	TGTGCCAGCAGCTTGGGGGCGAACACTGAAGCTTTCTTT	CASSLGANTEAFF
.	TRBV12-3/TRBV12-4	TRBJ1-2	TGTGCCAGCAGTTTACGGAATGGCTATGGCTACACCTTC	CASSLRNGYGYTF
.	TRBV4-1	TRBJ1-2	TGCGCCAGCAGCCATCCAATAGCTCGGACTGGCAGTGGCTACACCTTC	CASSHPIARTGSGYTF
.	TRBV21-1	TRBJ1-2	TGTGCCAGCACCCCAGCTGAGGATGGCTACACCTTC	CASTPAEDGYTF
.	TRBV5-1	TRBJ1-2	TGCGCCAGCAGCTTGGAGGGGTCCGGCTACACCTTC	CASSLEGSGYTF
TRBD1	TRBV30	TRBJ2-7	TGTGCCTGGAGTGGGCCAGGGGGCTTGGGTGAGCAGTACTTC	CAWSGPGGLGEQYF